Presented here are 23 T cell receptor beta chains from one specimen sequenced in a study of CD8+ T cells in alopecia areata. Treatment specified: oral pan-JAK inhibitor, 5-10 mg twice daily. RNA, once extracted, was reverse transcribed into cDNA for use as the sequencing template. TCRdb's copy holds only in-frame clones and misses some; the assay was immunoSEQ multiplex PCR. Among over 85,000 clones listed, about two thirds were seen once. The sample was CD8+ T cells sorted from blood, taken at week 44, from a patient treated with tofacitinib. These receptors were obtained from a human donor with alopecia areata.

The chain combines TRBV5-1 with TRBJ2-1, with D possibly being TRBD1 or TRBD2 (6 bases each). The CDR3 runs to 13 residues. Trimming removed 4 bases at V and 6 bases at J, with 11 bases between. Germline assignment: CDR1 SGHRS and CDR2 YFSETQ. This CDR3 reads CASSLGGPNEQFF. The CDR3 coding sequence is TGCGCCAGCAGCCTCGGGGGCCCCAATGAGCAGTTCTTC. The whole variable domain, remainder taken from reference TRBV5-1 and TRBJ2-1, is KAGVTQTPRYLIKTRGQQVTLSCSPISGHRSVSWYQQTPGQGLQFLFEYFSETQRNKGNFPGRFSGRQFSNSRSEMNVSTLELGDSALYLCASSLGGPNEQFFGPGTRLTVL.

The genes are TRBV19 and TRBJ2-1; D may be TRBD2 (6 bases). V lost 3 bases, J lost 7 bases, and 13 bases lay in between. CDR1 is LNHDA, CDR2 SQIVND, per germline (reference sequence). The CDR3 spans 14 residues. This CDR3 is CASSMSSGSNEQFF. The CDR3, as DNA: TGTGCCAGTAGTATGAGTAGCGGTAGTAATGAGCAGTTCTTC. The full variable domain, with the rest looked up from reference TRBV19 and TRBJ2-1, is DGGITQSPKYLFRKEGQNVTLSCEQNLNHDAMYWYRQDPGQGLRLIYYSQIVNDFQKGDIAEGYSVSREKKESFPLTVTSAQKNPTAFYLCASSMSSGSNEQFFGPGTRLTVL.

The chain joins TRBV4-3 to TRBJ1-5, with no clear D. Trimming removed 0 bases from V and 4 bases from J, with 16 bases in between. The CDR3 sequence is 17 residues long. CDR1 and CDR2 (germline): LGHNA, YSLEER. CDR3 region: CASSQDLGPSANQPQHF. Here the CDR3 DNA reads TGCGCCAGCAGCCAAGATCTCGGGCCATCAGCAAATCAGCCCCAGCATTTT.

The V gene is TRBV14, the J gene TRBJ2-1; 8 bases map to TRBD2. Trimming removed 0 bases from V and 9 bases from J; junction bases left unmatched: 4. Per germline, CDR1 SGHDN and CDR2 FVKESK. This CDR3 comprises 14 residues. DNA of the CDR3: TGTGCCAGCAGCCAAGATGCGGGGGGACGTGAGCAGTTCTTC. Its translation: CASSQDAGGREQFF.

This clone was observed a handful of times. The CDR3, as DNA: TGTGCCAGCAGTTTAGAGGGTGGCAGCCAGCCCCAGCATTTT. It is translated as CASSLEGGSQPQHF. V gene TRBV28 combines with J gene TRBJ1-5; D not certain. V lost 2 bases to trimming and J lost 7 bases, with 12 bases between them. Germline V gene data show CDR1 as MDHEN and CDR2 as SYDVKM. The CDR3 is 14 residues long.

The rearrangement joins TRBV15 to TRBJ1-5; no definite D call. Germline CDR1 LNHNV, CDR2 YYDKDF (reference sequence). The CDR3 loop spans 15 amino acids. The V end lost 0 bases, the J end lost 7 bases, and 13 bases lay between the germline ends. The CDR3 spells CATSREDNNRQPQHF. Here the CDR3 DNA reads TGTGCCACCAGCAGAGAGGATAACAACCGACAGCCCCAGCATTTT.

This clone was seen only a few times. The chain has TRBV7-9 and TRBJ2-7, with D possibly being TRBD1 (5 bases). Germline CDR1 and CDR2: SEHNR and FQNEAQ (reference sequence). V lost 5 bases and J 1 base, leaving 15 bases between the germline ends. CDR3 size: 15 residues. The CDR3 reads CASSLSRGLSYEQYF. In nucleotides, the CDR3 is TGTGCCAGCAGCCTCAGTAGGGGCTTATCCTACGAGCAGTACTTC.

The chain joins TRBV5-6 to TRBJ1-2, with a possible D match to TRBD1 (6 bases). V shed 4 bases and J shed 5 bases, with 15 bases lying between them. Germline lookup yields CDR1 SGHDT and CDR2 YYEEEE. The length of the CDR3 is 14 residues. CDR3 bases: TGTGCCAGCAGCACCCCGGACAGTCCGTATGGCTACACCTTC. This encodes CASSTPDSPYGYTF. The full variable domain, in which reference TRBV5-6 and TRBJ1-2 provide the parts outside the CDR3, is DAGVTQSPTHLIKTRGQQVTLRCSPKSGHDTVSWYQQALGQGPQFIFQYYEEEERQRGNFPDRFSGHQFPNYSSELNVNALLLGDSALYLCASSTPDSPYGYTFGSGTRLTVV.

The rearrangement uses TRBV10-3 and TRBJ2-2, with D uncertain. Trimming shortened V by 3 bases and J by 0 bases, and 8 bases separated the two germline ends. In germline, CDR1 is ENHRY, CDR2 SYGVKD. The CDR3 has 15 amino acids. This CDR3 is CAISEHSANTGELFF. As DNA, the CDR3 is TGTGCCATCAGTGAACACTCTGCGAACACCGGGGAGCTGTTTTTT.

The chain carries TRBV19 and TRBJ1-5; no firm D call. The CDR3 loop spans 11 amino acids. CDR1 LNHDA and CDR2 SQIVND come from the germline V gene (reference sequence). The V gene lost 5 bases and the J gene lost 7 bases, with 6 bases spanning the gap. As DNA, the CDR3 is TGTGCCAGTAGTTCCGGCCAGCCCCAGCATTTT. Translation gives CASSSGQPQHF.

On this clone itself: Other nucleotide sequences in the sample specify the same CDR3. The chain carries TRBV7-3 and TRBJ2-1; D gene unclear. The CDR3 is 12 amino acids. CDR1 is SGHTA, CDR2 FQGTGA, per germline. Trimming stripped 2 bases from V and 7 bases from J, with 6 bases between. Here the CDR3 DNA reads TGTGCCAGCAGCTTAGTTGGTAATGAGCAGTTCTTC. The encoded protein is CASSLVGNEQFF.

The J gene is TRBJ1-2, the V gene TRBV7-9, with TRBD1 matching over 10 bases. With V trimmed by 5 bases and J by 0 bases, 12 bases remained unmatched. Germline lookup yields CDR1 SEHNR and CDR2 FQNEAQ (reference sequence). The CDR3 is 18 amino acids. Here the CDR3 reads CASSPSRDRGIANYGYTF. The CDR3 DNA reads TGTGCCAGCAGCCCCTCCCGGGACAGGGGCATAGCTAACTATGGCTACACCTTC.

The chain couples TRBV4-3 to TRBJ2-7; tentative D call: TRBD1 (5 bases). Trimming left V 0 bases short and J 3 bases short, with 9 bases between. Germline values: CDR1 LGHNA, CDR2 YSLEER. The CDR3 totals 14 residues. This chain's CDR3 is CASSQDAGFYEQYF. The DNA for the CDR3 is TGCGCCAGCAGCCAAGATGCAGGGTTCTACGAGCAGTACTTC.

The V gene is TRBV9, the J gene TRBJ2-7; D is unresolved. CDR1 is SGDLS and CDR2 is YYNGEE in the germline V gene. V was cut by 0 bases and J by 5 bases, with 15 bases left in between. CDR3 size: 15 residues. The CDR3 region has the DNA TGTGCCAGCAGCGTAGAGGGCAGGCCGACGAACGAGCAGTACTTC. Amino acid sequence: CASSVEGRPTNEQYF.

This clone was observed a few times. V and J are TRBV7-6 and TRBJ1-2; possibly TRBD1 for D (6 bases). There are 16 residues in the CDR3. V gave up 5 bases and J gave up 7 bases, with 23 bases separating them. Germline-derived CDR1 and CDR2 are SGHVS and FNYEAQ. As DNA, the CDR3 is TGTGCCAGCAGCCCGGGGGGGCCATTGATTAAGGGTGGCTACACCTTC. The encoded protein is CASSPGGPLIKGGYTF. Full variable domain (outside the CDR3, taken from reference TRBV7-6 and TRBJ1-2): GAGVSQSPRYKVTKRGQDVALRCDPISGHVSLYWYRQALGQGPEFLTYFNYEAQQDKSGLPNDRFSAERPEGSISTLTIQRTEQRDSAMYRCASSPGGPLIKGGYTFGSGTRLTVV.

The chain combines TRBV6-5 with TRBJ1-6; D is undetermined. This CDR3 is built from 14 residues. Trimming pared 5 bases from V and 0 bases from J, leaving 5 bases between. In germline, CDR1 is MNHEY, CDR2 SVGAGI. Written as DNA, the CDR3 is TGTGCCAGCAGTGATTACTCCTATAATTCACCCCTCCACTTT. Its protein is CASSDYSYNSPLHF.

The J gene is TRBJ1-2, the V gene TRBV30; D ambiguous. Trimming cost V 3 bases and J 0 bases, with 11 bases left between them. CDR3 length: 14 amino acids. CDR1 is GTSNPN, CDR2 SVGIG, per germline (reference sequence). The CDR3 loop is CAWRATRTNYGYTF. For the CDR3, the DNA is TGTGCCTGGAGGGCCACGCGAACTAACTATGGCTACACCTTC. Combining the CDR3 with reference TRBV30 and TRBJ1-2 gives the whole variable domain SQTIHQWPATLVQPVGSPLSLECTVEGTSNPNLYWYRQAAGRGLQLLFYSVGIGQISSEVPQNLSASRPQDRQFILSSKKLLLSDSGFYLCAWRATRTNYGYTFGSGTRLTVV.

CDR3 residues: CSVGQGPYGYTF. The CDR3, as DNA: TGCAGCGTTGGACAGGGGCCATATGGCTACACCTTC. The chain is built from TRBV29-1 and TRBJ1-2, with 8 bases lining up with TRBD1. CDR1 is SQVTM, CDR2 ANQGSEA, per germline. V lost 4 bases, J lost 5 bases, and 3 bases stayed unmatched. This CDR3 is built from 12 residues.

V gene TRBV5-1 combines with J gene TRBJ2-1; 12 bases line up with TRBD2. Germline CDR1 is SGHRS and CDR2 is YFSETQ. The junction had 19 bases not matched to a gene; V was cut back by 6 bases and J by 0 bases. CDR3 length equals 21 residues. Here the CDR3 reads CASNLGPAGTSGLSSYNEQFF. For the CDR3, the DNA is TGCGCCAGCAACCTTGGGCCCGCTGGGACTAGCGGGTTAAGCTCCTACAATGAGCAGTTCTTC.

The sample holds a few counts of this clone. CDR3 protein: CASSSPDRGDNEQFF. The CDR3 DNA reads TGTGCCAGCAGTTCCCCGGACAGGGGGGACAATGAGCAGTTCTTC. V usage is TRBV27 and J usage is TRBJ2-1, with 10 bases that match TRBD1. This CDR3 contains 15 residues. V trimming: 4 bases; J trimming: 5 bases; junction bases outside the gene matches: 5. CDR1 is MNHEY and CDR2 is SMNVEV in the germline V gene (reference sequence).

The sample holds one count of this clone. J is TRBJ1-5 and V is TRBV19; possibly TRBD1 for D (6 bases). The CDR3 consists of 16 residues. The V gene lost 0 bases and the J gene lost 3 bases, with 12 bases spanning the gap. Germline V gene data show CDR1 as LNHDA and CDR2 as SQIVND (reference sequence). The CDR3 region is CASSIDGQSTNQPQHF. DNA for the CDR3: TGTGCCAGTAGTATAGACGGACAGTCCACCAATCAGCCCCAGCATTTT.

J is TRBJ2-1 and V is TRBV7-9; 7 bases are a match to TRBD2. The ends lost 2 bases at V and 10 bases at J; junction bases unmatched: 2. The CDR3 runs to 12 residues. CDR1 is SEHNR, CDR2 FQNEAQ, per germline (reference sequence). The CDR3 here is CASSLSGVEQFF. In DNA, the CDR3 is TGTGCCAGCAGCTTAAGCGGGGTAGAGCAGTTCTTC. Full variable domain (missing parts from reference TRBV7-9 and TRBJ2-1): DTGVSQNPRHKITKRGQNVTFRCDPISEHNRLYWYRQTLGQGPEFLTYFQNEAQLEKSRLLSDRFSAERPKGSFSTLEIQRTEQGDSAMYLCASSLSGVEQFFGPGTRLTVL.

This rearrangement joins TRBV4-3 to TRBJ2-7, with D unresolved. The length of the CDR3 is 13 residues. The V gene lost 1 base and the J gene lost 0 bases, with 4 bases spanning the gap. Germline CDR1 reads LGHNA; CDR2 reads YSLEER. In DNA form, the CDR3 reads TGCGCCAGCAGCCAAGGAACCTCCTACGAGCAGTACTTC. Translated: CASSQGTSYEQYF.